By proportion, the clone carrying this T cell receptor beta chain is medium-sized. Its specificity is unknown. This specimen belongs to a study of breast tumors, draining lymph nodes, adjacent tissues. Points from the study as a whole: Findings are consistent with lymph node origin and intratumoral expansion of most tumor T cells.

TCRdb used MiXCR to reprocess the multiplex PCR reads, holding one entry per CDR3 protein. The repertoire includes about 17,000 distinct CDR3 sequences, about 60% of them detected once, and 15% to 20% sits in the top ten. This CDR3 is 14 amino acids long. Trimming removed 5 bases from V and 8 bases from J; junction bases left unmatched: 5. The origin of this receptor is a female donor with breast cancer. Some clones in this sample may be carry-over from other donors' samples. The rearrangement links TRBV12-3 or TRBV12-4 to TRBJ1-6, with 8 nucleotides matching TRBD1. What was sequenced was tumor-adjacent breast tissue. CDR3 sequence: CASSPGQGDSPLHF. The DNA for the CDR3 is TGTGCCAGCAGTCCTGGACAGGGAGATTCACCCCTCCACTTT.